This T cell receptor (beta chain) was sequenced during a study of CD4+ T cells in melanoma. Study-wide results and caveats: In melanoma, neoantigen-specific CD4+ T cells reportedly differed in differentiation state. CD8+ T cell, macrophage and B cell function reportedly correlated with neoantigen-specific CD4+ T cells.

The assay was immunoSEQ multiplex PCR, and TCRdb's table has in-frame clones only and misses some. The sample has some 14,000 clones, roughly 66% seen once; the top ten hold around 13%. This clone was counted only a few times. Its specificity is not known. Germline assignment: CDR1 SQVTM and CDR2 ANQGSEA. V was shortened by 5 bases and J by 3 bases, with 16 bases between the two germline ends. The CDR3 is made up of 15 amino acids. Sequenced input: cells from a culture (not recorded whether cultured in vitro). The receptor was isolated from a human donor with melanoma. V is TRBV29-1 and J is TRBJ2-2, with D perhaps assigned TRBD1 or TRBD2 (5 bases each). In nucleotides, the CDR3 is TGCAGCGTTCTGCGAGGGGTCGTTTACACCGGGGAGCTGTTTTTT. This gives the protein CSVLRGVVYTGELFF.